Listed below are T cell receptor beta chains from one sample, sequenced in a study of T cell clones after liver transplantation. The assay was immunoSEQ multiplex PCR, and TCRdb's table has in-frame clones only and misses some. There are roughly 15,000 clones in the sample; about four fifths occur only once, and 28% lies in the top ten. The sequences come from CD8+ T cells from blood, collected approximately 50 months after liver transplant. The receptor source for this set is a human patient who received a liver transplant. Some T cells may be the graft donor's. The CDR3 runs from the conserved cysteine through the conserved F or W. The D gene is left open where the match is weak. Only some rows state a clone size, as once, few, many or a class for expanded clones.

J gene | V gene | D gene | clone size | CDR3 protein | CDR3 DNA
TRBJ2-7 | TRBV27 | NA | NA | CASSSLNSYEQYF | TGTGCCAGCAGTTCGCTGAACTCCTACGAGCAGTACTTC
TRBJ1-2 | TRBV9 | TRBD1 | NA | CASSVGDRGLSGYTF | TGTGCCAGCAGCGTAGGCGACAGGGGATTGTCTGGCTACACCTTC
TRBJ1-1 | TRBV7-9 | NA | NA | CASSPGDTEAFF | TGTGCCAGCAGCCCCGGGGACACTGAAGCTTTCTTT
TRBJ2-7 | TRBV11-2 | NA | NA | CASSHGYEQYF | TGTGCCAGCAGCCACGGCTACGAGCAGTACTTC
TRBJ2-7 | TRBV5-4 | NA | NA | CASSFEVSYEQYF | TGTGCCAGCAGCTTCGAGGTTTCCTACGAGCAGTACTTC
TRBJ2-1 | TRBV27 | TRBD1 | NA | CASIDRGPPNNEQFF | TGTGCCAGCATAGACAGGGGTCCCCCGAACAATGAGCAGTTCTTC
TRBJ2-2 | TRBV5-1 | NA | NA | CASSLDAPGTGELFF | TGCGCCAGCAGCTTGGACGCCCCAGGCACCGGGGAGCTGTTTTTT
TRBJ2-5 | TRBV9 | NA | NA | CASSPSGAVKETQYF | TGTGCCAGCAGCCCCTCGGGGGCCGTTAAAGAGACCCAGTACTTC
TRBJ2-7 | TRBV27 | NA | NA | CASRVGGQTYEQYF | TGTGCCAGCAGGGTCGGGGGACAGACCTACGAGCAGTACTTC
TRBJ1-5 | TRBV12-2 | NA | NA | CASRLGTGVAGQSQHF | TGTGCAAGTCGCTTAGGGACAGGGGTGGCGGGGCAGAGCCAGCATTTT
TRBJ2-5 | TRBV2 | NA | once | CASSEANAQETQYF | TGTGCCAGCAGTGAAGCCAATGCTCAAGAGACCCAGTACTTC
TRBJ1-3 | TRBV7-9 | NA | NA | CASSLVGGNGNTIYF | TGTGCCAGCAGCTTAGTGGGAGGAAATGGAAACACCATATATTTT
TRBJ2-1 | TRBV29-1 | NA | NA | CSVEAVGNEQFF | TGCAGCGTTGAAGCGGTTGGCAATGAGCAGTTCTTC
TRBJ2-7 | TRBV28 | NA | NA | CASSLGKVEQYF | TGTGCCAGCAGTTTGGGCAAGGTCGAGCAGTACTTC
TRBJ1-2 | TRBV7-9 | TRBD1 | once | CASSSPKTGGDYGYTF | TGTGCCAGCAGCTCGCCGAAGACAGGGGGGGACTATGGCTACACCTTC
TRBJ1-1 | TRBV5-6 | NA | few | CASSLTGEAFF | TGTGCCAGCAGCTTGACCGGTGAAGCTTTCTTT
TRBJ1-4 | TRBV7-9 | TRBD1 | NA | CASSWGGQGTNEKLFF | TGTGCCAGCAGCTGGGGTGGACAGGGCACTAATGAAAAACTGTTTTTT
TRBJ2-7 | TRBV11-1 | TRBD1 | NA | CASSFGTGTLYEQYF | TGTGCCAGCAGCTTCGGGACAGGAACCCTCTACGAGCAGTACTTC
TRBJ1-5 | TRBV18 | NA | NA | CASSPEGSNQPQHF | TGTGCCAGCTCACCGGAGGGTAGCAATCAGCCCCAGCATTTT
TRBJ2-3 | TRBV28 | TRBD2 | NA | CASSLGGTSGSATDTQYF | TGTGCCAGCAGTTTAGGGGGGACTAGCGGGAGTGCGACAGATACGCAGTATTTT
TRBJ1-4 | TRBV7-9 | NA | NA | CASSLVGAGEKLFF | TGTGCCAGCAGCTTGGTAGGGGCCGGTGAAAAACTGTTTTTT
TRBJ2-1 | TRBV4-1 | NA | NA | CASSQDTGTYNEQFF | TGCGCCAGCAGCCAAGATACAGGGACCTACAATGAGCAGTTCTTC
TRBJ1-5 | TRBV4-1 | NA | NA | CASSQEPRTFSNQPQHF | TGCGCCAGCAGCCAAGAACCTCGGACCTTTAGCAATCAGCCCCAGCATTTT
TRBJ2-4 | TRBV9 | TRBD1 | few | CASSVGGQTLAKNIQYF | TGTGCCAGCAGCGTAGGGGGACAGACTCTAGCCAAAAACATTCAGTACTTC
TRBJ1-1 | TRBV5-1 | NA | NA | CASQAVGTGNTGAFF | TGCGCCAGCCAGGCCGTCGGTACGGGGAACACTGGAGCTTTCTTT
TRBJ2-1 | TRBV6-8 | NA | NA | CASSYPDYPFF | TGTGCCAGCAGTTATCCCGATTACCCGTTCTTC
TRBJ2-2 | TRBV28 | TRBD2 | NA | CASSSSGTNTGELFF | TGTGCCAGCAGCTCTAGCGGGACGAACACCGGGGAGCTGTTTTTT
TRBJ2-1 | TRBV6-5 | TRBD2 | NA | CASSYGRGGHNEQFF | TGTGCCAGCAGTTACGGGCGGGGGGGCCACAATGAGCAGTTCTTC
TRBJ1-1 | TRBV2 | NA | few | CASSEGGRGMNTEAFF | TGTGCCAGCAGTGAAGGCGGCAGGGGAATGAACACTGAAGCTTTCTTT
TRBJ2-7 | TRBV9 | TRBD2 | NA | CASSPPTSGGAYEQYF | TGTGCCAGCAGCCCTCCGACTAGCGGAGGGGCCTACGAGCAGTACTTC
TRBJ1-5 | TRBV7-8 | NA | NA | CASSLRGGNQPQHF | TGTGCCAGCAGCTTACGGGGTGGGAATCAGCCCCAGCATTTT